This paragraph reports one TCR beta chain. Its antigen remains unidentified. The table came from immunoSEQ multiplex PCR; TCRdb's copy has only in-frame clones and leaves some out. The sample holds fewer than 3 million clones; approximately 90% are singletons and the top ten take around 0.35%. This record comes from a study of shared clonotypes between healthy human individuals. General study findings and limits: Donor clonotype sharing was expected to depend on sequencing depth.

The study separated CD4+ cells into CD45RA+ naive and CD45RA-negative memory subsets. The J segment lost 6 bases and the V segment lost 2 bases, leaving 4 bases of the junction unmatched. In germline, CDR1 is SNHLY, CDR2 FYNNEI. This CDR3 is 15 amino acids long. This rearrangement joins TRBV2 to TRBJ2-3; 11 nucleotides agree with TRBD1. The material sequenced was naive CD4+ T cells from PBMCs. Described subset: CD45RA+ positively selected. This TCR derives from a young man in good health. Some clones in this sample may be carry-over from other donors' samples. CDR3 bases: TGTGCCAGCAGTGAATGGGACAGGGGGGTGGATACGCAGTATTTT. Its translation is CASSEWDRGVDTQYF.